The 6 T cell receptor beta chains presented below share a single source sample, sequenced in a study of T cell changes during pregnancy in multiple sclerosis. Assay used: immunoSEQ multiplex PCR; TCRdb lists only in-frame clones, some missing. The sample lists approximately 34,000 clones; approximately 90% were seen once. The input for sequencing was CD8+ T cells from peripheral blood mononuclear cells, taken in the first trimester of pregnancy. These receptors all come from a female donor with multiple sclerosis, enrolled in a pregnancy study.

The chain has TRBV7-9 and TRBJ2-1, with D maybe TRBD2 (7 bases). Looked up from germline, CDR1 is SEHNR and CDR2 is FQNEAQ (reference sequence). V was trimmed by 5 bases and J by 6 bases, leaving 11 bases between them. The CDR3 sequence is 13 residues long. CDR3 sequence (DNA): TGTGCCAGCAGCGGGGGGGCAGGCAATGAGCAGTTCTTC. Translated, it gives CASSGGAGNEQFF.

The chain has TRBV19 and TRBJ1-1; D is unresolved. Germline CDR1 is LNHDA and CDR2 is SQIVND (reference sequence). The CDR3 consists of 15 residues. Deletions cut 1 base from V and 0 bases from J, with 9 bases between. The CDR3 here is CASSIGEGMNTEAFF. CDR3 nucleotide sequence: TGTGCCAGTAGTATAGGGGAGGGCATGAACACTGAAGCTTTCTTT.

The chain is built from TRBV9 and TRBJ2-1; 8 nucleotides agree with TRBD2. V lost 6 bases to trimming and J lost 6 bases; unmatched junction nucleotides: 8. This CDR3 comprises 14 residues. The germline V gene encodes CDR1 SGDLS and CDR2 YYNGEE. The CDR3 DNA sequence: TGTGCCAGCACGGGCGGGACTAGGGGCAATGAGCAGTTCTTC. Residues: CASTGGTRGNEQFF. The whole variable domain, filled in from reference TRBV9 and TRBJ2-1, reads DSGVTQTPKHLITATGQRVTLRCSPRSGDLSVYWYQQSLDQGLQFLIQYYNGEERAKGNILERFSAQQFPDLHSELNLSSLELGDSALYFCASTGGTRGNEQFFGPGTRLTVL.

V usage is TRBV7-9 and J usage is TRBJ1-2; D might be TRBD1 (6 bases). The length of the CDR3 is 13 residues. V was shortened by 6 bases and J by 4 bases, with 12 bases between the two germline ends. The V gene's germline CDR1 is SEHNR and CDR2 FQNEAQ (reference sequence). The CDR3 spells CASSDRRAYGYTF. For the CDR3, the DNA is TGTGCCAGCAGTGACAGGCGTGCCTATGGCTACACCTTC.

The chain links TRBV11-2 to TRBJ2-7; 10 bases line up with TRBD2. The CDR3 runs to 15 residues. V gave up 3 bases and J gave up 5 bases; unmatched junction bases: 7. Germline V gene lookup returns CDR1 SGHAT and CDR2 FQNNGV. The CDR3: CASSFGSSGSHEQYF. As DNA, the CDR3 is TGTGCCAGCAGCTTTGGATCTAGCGGGAGCCACGAGCAGTACTTC.

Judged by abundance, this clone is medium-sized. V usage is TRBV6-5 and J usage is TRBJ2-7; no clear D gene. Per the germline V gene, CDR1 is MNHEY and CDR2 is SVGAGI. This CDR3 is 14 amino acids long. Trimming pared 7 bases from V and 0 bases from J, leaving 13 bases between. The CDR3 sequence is CASNPRMSSYEQYF. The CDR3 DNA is TGTGCCAGCAACCCCAGGATGAGCTCCTACGAGCAGTACTTC.